The next 27 T cell receptor beta chains were all read from a single sample in a study of T cells in Graves' hyperthyroidism and ophthalmopathy. RNA transcripts gave rise to amplified TCR beta CDR3 regions. TCR CDR3 underwent first-round RT-PCR with the HTBI primer set. TCRdb itself ran the multiplex PCR reads through MiXCR, one entry per CDR3 protein. The table has 650,000 to 850,000 distinct CDR3 sequences, around 20% seen once. Sequenced input: blood. Receptors originate from a woman in her forties or fifties with Graves' hyperthyroidism that later progressed to Graves' ophthalmopathy.

This chain uses TRBV12-3 or TRBV12-4 with TRBJ2-5; D is perhaps TRBD1 (8 bases). Deletions cut 6 bases from V and 4 bases from J, with 21 bases between. The CDR3 length is 16 residues. The CDR3 bases are TGTGCCAGCAGCAAGGACAGGGCGGGGGTGCCAGAGACCCAGTACTTC. Protein product: CASSKDRAGVPETQYF.

V gene TRBV4-1 combines with J gene TRBJ2-1; D is perhaps TRBD2 (6 bases). The germline V gene has CDR1 MGHRA and CDR2 YSYEKL. The ends were cut back, 0 bases at V and 3 bases at J, with 12 bases in the middle. The CDR3 has 16 residues. CDR3 bases: TGCGCCAGCAGCCAAGAGGTCAGGGAGGTCTACAATGAGCAGTTCTTC. This translates into CASSQEVREVYNEQFF.

The table lists this clonotype with many counts. The DNA of the CDR3 is TGTGCCAGCAGCCAAGATGAGAGCTCCTACGAGCAGTACTTC. Its translation: CASSQDESSYEQYF. The chain is built from TRBV3-1 and TRBJ2-7; D is ambiguous. The germline V and J ends were trimmed by 0 bases and 0 bases, with 6 bases remaining between them. Germline V gives CDR1 LGHDT, CDR2 YNNKEL (reference sequence). This CDR3 region has 14 residues.

This clonotype showed up just a few times. The chain carries TRBV20-1 and TRBJ2-1; the match to TRBD2 covers 8 bases. This CDR3 comprises 13 residues. Germline CDR1 reads DFQATT; CDR2 reads SNEGSKA (reference sequence). CDR3 sequence: CSVGRGAVNEQFF. CDR3 DNA sequence: TGCAGCGTTGGGCGGGGGGCTGTCAATGAGCAGTTCTTC.

The chain carries TRBV7-6 and TRBJ1-2; D not resolved. The CDR3 length is 17 residues. Between the trimmed V and J ends, which lost 1 base and 5 bases, there was a span of 20 bases. The germline gives CDR1 SGHVS, CDR2 FNYEAQ. The CDR3 sequence is CASSLGQAPGFPYGYTF. The DNA of the CDR3 is TGTGCCAGCAGCTTAGGGCAGGCCCCAGGCTTTCCTTATGGCTACACCTTC. The variable domain in full, completed from reference TRBV7-6 and TRBJ1-2, reads GAGVSQSPRYKVTKRGQDVALRCDPISGHVSLYWYRQALGQGPEFLTYFNYEAQQDKSGLPNDRFSAERPEGSISTLTIQRTEQRDSAMYRCASSLGQAPGFPYGYTFGSGTRLTVV.

There are many counts of this clonotype. V is TRBV9 and J is TRBJ2-3; 9 bases match TRBD2. Germline V gene data show CDR1 as SGDLS and CDR2 as YYNGEE. With 0 bases clipped from V and 0 bases from J, the junction kept 2 bases outside the gene matches. The CDR3 has 16 amino acids. The CDR3 DNA reads TGTGCCAGCAGCGTAGCAGCGGGGGGCAGCACAGATACGCAGTATTTT. The encoded protein is CASSVAAGGSTDTQYF.

This chain uses TRBV7-9 with TRBJ1-3; 9 nucleotides match TRBD1. This CDR3 has 15 amino acids. The germline CDR1 and CDR2 sequences are SEHNR and FQNEAQ (reference sequence). J lost 4 bases, V lost 2 bases, and 3 bases had no gene match. CDR3 nucleotide sequence: TGTGCCAGCAGCTTACGACAGGGGGAAGGAAACACCATATATTTT. Its protein product is CASSLRQGEGNTIYF.

The rearrangement links TRBV10-3 to TRBJ2-7; TRBD1 matches 7 bases. The trim removed 0 bases at V and 8 bases at J, leaving 1 base unmatched. Germline V gene lookup returns CDR1 ENHRY and CDR2 SYGVKD. The CDR3 loop spans 12 amino acids. The CDR3 here is CAISESTGQQYF. CDR3 bases: TGTGCCATCAGTGAGTCGACAGGGCAGCAGTACTTC.

The chain recombines TRBV5-1 with TRBJ2-5, with 10 bases fitting TRBD1. J was trimmed by 1 base and V by 4 bases; bases with no gene match: 10. CDR1 and CDR2 (germline): SGHRS, YFSETQ. This CDR3 contains 17 residues. CDR3: CASSNTRDRGFQETQYF. CDR3 bases: TGCGCCAGCAGCAATACTCGGGACAGGGGATTCCAAGAGACCCAGTACTTC.

This clonotype was detected ten times or more. This sequence joins TRBV6-2 or TRBV6-3 and TRBJ2-3, with D perhaps TRBD1 (6 bases). V was cut by 7 bases and J by 1 base, with 15 bases left in between. The CDR3 extends over 15 amino acids. Germline V gene sequence: CDR1 MNHEY, CDR2 SVGEGT. The CDR3 nucleotides read TGTGCCAGCACTCCCTTCAAGGGGGGCACAGATACGCAGTATTTT. The encoded protein is CASTPFKGGTDTQYF.

In nucleotides, the CDR3 is TGCGCCAGCAGCTTGGAGCCGCGACCCCCCGCAGATACGCAGTATTTT. Translation: CASSLEPRPPADTQYF. This chain links TRBV5-1 with TRBJ2-3; D gene uncertain. This CDR3 spans 16 amino acids. Trimming cost V 0 bases and J 4 bases, with 15 bases left between them. Germline V gene sequence: CDR1 SGHRS, CDR2 YFSETQ.

This clonotype came up many times. J is TRBJ2-5 and V is TRBV6-5, with D perhaps TRBD1 (6 bases). The CDR3 spans 16 residues. Germline lookup yields CDR1 MNHEY and CDR2 SVGAGI. Deletions cut 0 bases from V and 4 bases from J, with 15 bases between. CDR3 nucleotide sequence: TGTGCCAGCAGTTACTCGGGGGCGGCGGTGGGAGAGACCCAGTACTTC. Encoded protein: CASSYSGAAVGETQYF.

The chain carries TRBV6-5 and TRBJ1-1; D remains unclear. With 2 bases removed from V and 3 bases from J, the gap between germline ends came to 7 bases. The CDR3 loop spans 13 amino acids. The germline CDR1 and CDR2 sequences are MNHEY and SVGAGI. CDR3: CASSYKEHTEAFF. The CDR3 DNA reads as TGTGCCAGCAGTTACAAAGAACACACTGAAGCTTTCTTT.

Ten or more counts support this clonotype. The rearrangement links TRBV2 to TRBJ1-2; D is uncertain. The CDR3 length is 15 residues. Germline-derived CDR1 and CDR2 are SNHLY and FYNNEI. V was cut by 3 bases and J by 4 bases, with 15 bases left in between. The CDR3 DNA sequence: TGTGCCAGCAGTGATTCCGGCGGGCCTAGCTATGGCTACACCTTC. Translated, it gives CASSDSGGPSYGYTF.

CDR3 DNA: TGTGCCAGTAGTATAGGTATACAGGTAGACTATGGCTACACCTTC. Translating it yields CASSIGIQVDYGYTF. J is TRBJ1-2 and V is TRBV19; D is possibly TRBD1 (5 bases). The V end was cut by 1 base, the J end by 3 bases, with 12 bases between. Germline CDR1 reads LNHDA; CDR2 reads SQIVND (reference sequence). The CDR3 is 15 residues long.

The chain is built from TRBV2 and TRBJ1-3; D is perhaps TRBD1 (5 bases). The germline CDR1 and CDR2 sequences are SNHLY and FYNNEI. V shed 4 bases and J shed 7 bases, with 26 bases lying between them. This CDR3 is 18 amino acids long. CDR3 sequence (DNA): TGTGCCAGCAGTGCGTACCGGGACTGGGGATCCTGGTGGAACACCATATATTTT. This encodes CASSAYRDWGSWWNTIYF. Supplemented by reference TRBV2 and TRBJ1-3, the full variable domain reads EPEVTQTPSHQVTQMGQEVILRCVPISNHLYFYWYRQILGQKVEFLVSFYNNEISEKSEIFDDQFSVERPDGSNFTLKIRSTKLEDSAMYFCASSAYRDWGSWWNTIYFGEGSWLTVV.

This clonotype has only a few counts. V and J are TRBV5-1 and TRBJ1-1; possibly TRBD1 for D (5 bases). The ends were cut back, 3 bases at V and 3 bases at J, with 12 bases in the middle. The CDR3 consists of 14 residues. Germline values: CDR1 SGHRS, CDR2 YFSETQ. CDR3 protein: CASSSLSRDTEAFF. The CDR3, as DNA: TGCGCCAGCAGCTCGCTCTCCAGGGACACTGAAGCTTTCTTT. The complete variable domain, with remaining parts taken from reference TRBV5-1 and TRBJ1-1, reads KAGVTQTPRYLIKTRGQQVTLSCSPISGHRSVSWYQQTPGQGLQFLFEYFSETQRNKGNFPGRFSGRQFSNSRSEMNVSTLELGDSALYLCASSSLSRDTEAFFGQGTRLTVV.

This clonotype was found a few times. CDR3 region: CASSAGQSSGNTIYF. The CDR3 bases are TGTGCCAGCAGCGCCGGACAAAGCTCTGGAAACACCATATATTTT. This chain uses TRBV11-2 with TRBJ1-3; weak D call: TRBD1 (5 bases). Germline V CDR1 and CDR2: SGHAT, FQNNGV. Trimming removed 5 bases from V and 0 bases from J, with 11 bases in between. The CDR3 totals 15 residues.

The chain links TRBV6-1 to TRBJ2-1; D is uncertain. CDR3 length: 13 amino acids. CDR1 is MNHNS and CDR2 is SASEGT in the germline V gene. The germline V and J ends were trimmed by 2 bases and 2 bases, with 4 bases remaining between them. The CDR3 reads CASSERTYNEQFF. CDR3 sequence (DNA): TGTGCCAGCAGTGAAAGGACCTACAATGAGCAGTTCTTC.

The CDR3 DNA follows: TGTGCCAGCAGTTACTCAGGGGAGGCTTCACCCCTCCACTTT. This encodes CASSYSGEASPLHF. The genes are TRBV6-6 and TRBJ1-6, with D perhaps matching TRBD1 (5 bases). Trimming shortened V by 0 bases and J by 9 bases, and 9 bases separated the two germline ends. Per germline, CDR1 MNHNY and CDR2 SVGAGI (reference sequence). The CDR3 is made up of 14 amino acids.

This clonotype was detected ten times or more. This chain links TRBV7-9 with TRBJ2-7, with TRBD2 matching 12 bases. Germline V lookup: CDR1 SEHNR, CDR2 FQNEAQ (reference sequence). V shed 3 bases and J 2 bases; nucleotides not matched to a gene: 8. The CDR3 loop spans 17 amino acids. The CDR3, as DNA: TGTGCCAGCAGCTTCGTGGTACTAGCGGGGGGTCCCTACGAGCAGTACTTC. This sequence encodes CASSFVVLAGGPYEQYF.

There are many counts of this clonotype. This chain uses TRBV7-2 with TRBJ1-4; 7 bases match TRBD1. This CDR3 is built from 14 residues. Germline V gives CDR1 SGHTA, CDR2 FQGNSA. Trimming took 5 bases from V and 7 from J; bases not matched to a gene: 7. This chain's CDR3 is CASSRQGKGEKLFF. CDR3 in DNA: TGTGCCAGCAGCCGACAGGGAAAGGGTGAAAAACTGTTTTTT.

The CDR3 DNA sequence: TGTGCCAGTAGTATCCGGGACAGGGAGATTGACGAGCAGTACTTC. It translates to CASSIRDREIDEQYF. The genes are TRBV11-3 and TRBJ2-7; TRBD1 matches at 9 bases. The ends lost 9 bases at V and 5 bases at J; junction bases unmatched: 14. The CDR3 totals 15 residues. Germline CDR1 reads SGHNT; CDR2 reads YENEEA.

J is TRBJ1-1 and V is TRBV20-1; 9 bases line up with TRBD1. The CDR3 totals 17 residues. V trimming: 0 bases; J trimming: 4 bases; junction bases outside the gene matches: 12. In germline, CDR1 is DFQATT, CDR2 SNEGSKA (reference sequence). CDR3 loop: CSARDRLGTGRTTEAFF. For the CDR3, the DNA is TGCAGTGCTAGAGATAGGTTAGGGACAGGGCGGACCACTGAAGCTTTCTTT.

The V gene is TRBV20-1, the J gene TRBJ1-1; no definite D call. V was shortened by 6 bases and J by 1 base, with 15 bases between the two germline ends. In germline, CDR1 is DFQATT, CDR2 SNEGSKA (reference sequence). The CDR3 extends over 14 amino acids. CDR3 in DNA: TGCAGTGCCGGTACTAGGACGGCGAACACTGAAGCTTTCTTT. This translates into CSAGTRTANTEAFF.

V gene TRBV9 combines with J gene TRBJ1-3, with D hard to call. This CDR3 is 17 amino acids long. The V gene's germline CDR1 is SGDLS and CDR2 YYNGEE. Trimming removed 4 bases at V and 8 bases at J, with 25 bases between. In nucleotides, the CDR3 is TGTGCCAGCAGCCCCGAGGTCGGGCGGCTAACCGGAGACACCATATATTTT. Translation gives CASSPEVGRLTGDTIYF.

This clonotype was seen only a few times. The chain is built from TRBV10-3 and TRBJ2-5; the match to TRBD2 covers 9 bases. After removal of 3 bases from V and 1 base from J, the junction contained 6 bases not matched to a gene. Germline assignment: CDR1 ENHRY and CDR2 SYGVKD. The CDR3 has 16 amino acids. The CDR3 bases are TGTGCCATCAGTGAAGGGCTAGCGGGATTCCAAGAGACCCAGTACTTC. Protein: CAISEGLAGFQETQYF.